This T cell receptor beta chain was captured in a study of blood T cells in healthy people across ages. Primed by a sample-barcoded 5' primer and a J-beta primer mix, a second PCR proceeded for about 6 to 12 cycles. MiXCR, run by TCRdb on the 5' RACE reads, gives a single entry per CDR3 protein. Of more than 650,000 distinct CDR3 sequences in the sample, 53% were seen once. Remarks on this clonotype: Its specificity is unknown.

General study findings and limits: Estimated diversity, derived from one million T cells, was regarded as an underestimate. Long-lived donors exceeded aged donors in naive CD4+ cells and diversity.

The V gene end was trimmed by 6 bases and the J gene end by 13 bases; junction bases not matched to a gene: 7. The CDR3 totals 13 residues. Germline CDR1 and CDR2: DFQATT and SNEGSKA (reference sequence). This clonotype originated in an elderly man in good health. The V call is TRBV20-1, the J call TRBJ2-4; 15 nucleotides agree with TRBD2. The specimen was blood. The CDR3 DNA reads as TGCAGTGCAAGGACTAGCGGGAGGGGAGAGCAGTACTTC. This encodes CSARTSGRGEQYF.